Below, 19 T cell receptor beta chains from the same sample are listed, as sequenced in a study of T cell responses to AZD1222 COVID-19 vaccine. Only in-frame clones appear in the TCRdb table, and some are missing; sequencing was by immunoSEQ multiplex PCR. The sample contains roughly 110,000 clones, 75% to 95% of which appear only once. Sample: peripheral blood, taken 28 days after the second AZD1222 dose. These receptors originate from an adult who received the AZD1222 COVID-19 vaccine.

This clone was detected a few times. V usage is TRBV5-6 and J usage is TRBJ1-4; TRBD1 matches at 8 bases. V dropped 4 bases and J dropped 8; count of bases not matched to a gene: 7. The CDR3 totals 14 residues. From germline, CDR1 is SGHDT and CDR2 YYEEEE. The CDR3 loop reads CASSPGQASEKLFF. CDR3 DNA: TGTGCCAGCAGCCCGGGACAGGCAAGCGAAAAACTGTTTTTT. Full variable domain (rest looked up from reference TRBV5-6 and TRBJ1-4): DAGVTQSPTHLIKTRGQQVTLRCSPKSGHDTVSWYQQALGQGPQFIFQYYEEEERQRGNFPDRFSGHQFPNYSSELNVNALLLGDSALYLCASSPGQASEKLFFGSGTQLSVL.

The chain joins TRBV7-9 to TRBJ1-1; no definite D call. This CDR3 has 13 residues. Deletions cut 7 bases from V and 7 bases from J, with 16 bases between. Germline CDR1 is SEHNR and CDR2 is FQNEAQ (reference sequence). The chain's CDR3 is CASTNFLGVEAFF. CDR3 nucleotides: TGTGCCAGCACCAACTTCCTCGGGGTTGAAGCTTTCTTT.

This rearrangement joins TRBV4-1 to TRBJ2-7; 7 bases align to TRBD1. Germline V gives CDR1 MGHRA, CDR2 YSYEKL. Trimming at V came to 4 bases and at J to 2 bases, leaving 5 bases not matched to a gene. The CDR3 runs 14 residues. CDR3 nucleotides: TGCGCCAGCAGCCGAGGGACAGCAGCCTACGAGCAGTACTTC. It is translated as CASSRGTAAYEQYF.

The rearrangement links TRBV11-2 to TRBJ1-6, with D perhaps matching TRBD1 (6 bases). The CDR3 has 18 amino acids. The V end lost 1 base, the J end lost 9 bases, and 22 bases lay between the germline ends. Germline V gene sequence: CDR1 SGHAT, CDR2 FQNNGV. The CDR3: CASSLALDRLVMGSPLHF. DNA of the CDR3: TGTGCCAGCAGCTTAGCCCTGGACAGACTTGTTATGGGTTCACCCCTCCACTTT.

Written as DNA, the CDR3 is TGTGCCAGCAGTTACTCGCAGGGTCCAGAATCTTCACCCCTCCACTTT. Protein sequence: CASSYSQGPESSPLHF. This rearrangement joins TRBV6-5 to TRBJ1-6, with D perhaps matching TRBD1 (5 bases). Germline loops: CDR1 MNHEY, CDR2 SVGAGI. Trimming took 0 bases from V and 9 from J, leaving 15 bases between them. The length of the CDR3 is 16 residues.

The V and J genes are TRBV27 and TRBJ1-1, with D possibly being TRBD1 (6 bases). Germline CDR1 is MNHEY and CDR2 is SMNVEV (reference sequence). The V end lost 2 bases, the J end lost 0 bases, and 13 bases lay between the germline ends. The CDR3 is 16 residues long. CDR3 residues: CASSLGFRGMNTEAFF. The CDR3 bases are TGTGCCAGCAGTTTAGGGTTTAGGGGGATGAACACTGAAGCTTTCTTT.

The genes are TRBV4-3 and TRBJ1-3; D ambiguous. The CDR3 runs 17 residues. Germline V gives CDR1 LGHNA, CDR2 YSLEER. V was clipped by 0 bases and J by 1 base, with 13 bases between them. The CDR3 loop reads CASSQDAGMLSGNTIYF. The CDR3 DNA reads TGCGCCAGCAGCCAAGATGCTGGGATGCTTTCTGGAAACACCATATATTTT.

This chain uses TRBV7-9 with TRBJ2-7; weak D call: TRBD1 (7 bases). The CDR3 sequence is 12 residues long. Trimming took 6 bases from V and 3 from J, leaving 9 bases between them. Germline V CDR1 and CDR2: SEHNR, FQNEAQ (reference sequence). CDR3 sequence reads: CASRRDSYEQYF. The CDR3 DNA reads as TGTGCCAGCAGGCGGGACAGCTACGAGCAGTACTTC.

V gene TRBV28 combines with J gene TRBJ1-6; D gene uncertain. The V gene's germline CDR1 is MDHEN and CDR2 SYDVKM. The CDR3 has 13 amino acids. The V and J ends lost 1 base and 9 bases respectively, with 7 bases between them. CDR3 DNA sequence: TGTGCCAGCAGTTTATTGATAAGTTCACCCCTCCACTTT. It yields the protein CASSLLISSPLHF.

The chain recombines TRBV7-9 with TRBJ2-2, with D perhaps matching TRBD2 (6 bases). The V gene's germline CDR1 is SEHNR and CDR2 FQNEAQ (reference sequence). CDR3 size: 19 residues. Trimming removed 0 bases at V and 5 bases at J, with 22 bases between. Here the CDR3 DNA reads TGTGCCAGCAGCTTAGCGCCCGGCAGAGGGGCGGGGAGGACCGGGGAGCTGTTTTTT. Residues: CASSLAPGRGAGRTGELFF.

The CDR3: CASRLVGGSNTEAFF. The CDR3 coding sequence is TGTGCCAGCAGGTTAGTCGGGGGCTCGAACACTGAAGCTTTCTTT. This chain joins TRBV5-5 and TRBJ1-1; maybe TRBD1 (6 bases). Germline CDR1 reads SGHKS; CDR2 reads YYEKEE (reference sequence). This CDR3 region has 15 residues. V was clipped by 5 bases and J by 1 base, with 15 bases between them.

V is TRBV5-1 and J is TRBJ2-2; perhaps D is TRBD1 or TRBD2 (5 bases each). The CDR3 is 15 residues long. V dropped 1 base and J dropped 2 bases, with 9 bases sitting between them. Looked up from germline, CDR1 is SGHRS and CDR2 is YFSETQ. DNA for the CDR3: TGCGCCAGCAGCTTGTTAGGGACCAACACCGGGGAGCTGTTTTTT. It yields the protein CASSLLGTNTGELFF.

V is TRBV18 and J is TRBJ1-5; 7 bases fit TRBD1. V dropped 5 bases and J dropped 3; count of bases not matched to a gene: 7. Germline assignment: CDR1 KGHSH and CDR2 LQKENI. The CDR3 runs to 15 residues. The CDR3 DNA reads as TGTGCCAGCTCAACGGACAGGAAGGTCAATCAGCCCCAGCATTTT. This encodes CASSTDRKVNQPQHF.

V is TRBV5-1 and J is TRBJ1-2; possible D gene TRBD1, 5 bases. V was cut by 0 bases and J by 0 bases, with 18 bases left in between. The CDR3 is made up of 18 amino acids. The germline V gene has CDR1 SGHRS and CDR2 YFSETQ. The DNA for the CDR3 is TGCGCCAGCAGCTTGGCCGCCGGGGCGGGGAACTCTAACTATGGCTACACCTTC. Amino acids: CASSLAAGAGNSNYGYTF.

This clone appeared a single time. The chain employs TRBV12-2 and TRBJ2-3; the table calls TRBD2, which could not be checked here. TRBV12-2 is a documented pseudogene. The CDR3 has 13 amino acids. Written as DNA, the CDR3 is TGTGCAAGTCGCTTCGACTGGACAGATACGCAGTATTTT. This gives the protein CASRFDWTDTQYF.

The chain employs TRBV30 and TRBJ1-1, with 8 nucleotides matching TRBD1. In germline, CDR1 is GTSNPN, CDR2 SVGIG (reference sequence). V gave up 4 bases and J gave up 2 bases; unmatched junction bases: 3. The CDR3 extends over 13 amino acids. CDR3 DNA: TGTGCCTGGACAGGGGGCGTTAACACTGAAGCTTTCTTT. It specifies CAWTGGVNTEAFF. Supplemented by reference TRBV30 and TRBJ1-1, the full variable domain reads SQTIHQWPATLVQPVGSPLSLECTVEGTSNPNLYWYRQAAGRGLQLLFYSVGIGQISSEVPQNLSASRPQDRQFILSSKKLLLSDSGFYLCAWTGGVNTEAFFGQGTRLTVV.

The gene calls are TRBV7-9 and TRBJ1-4; the match to TRBD1 covers 7 bases. Trimming took 5 bases from V and 7 from J; bases not matched to a gene: 7. Germline CDR1 and CDR2: SEHNR and FQNEAQ (reference sequence). This CDR3 is built from 14 residues. CDR3 in amino acids: CASSHRDRGEKLFF. CDR3 nucleotide sequence: TGTGCCAGCAGCCACCGGGACAGAGGTGAAAAACTGTTTTTT.

V gene TRBV7-2 combines with J gene TRBJ1-6, with 8 bases lining up with TRBD1. This CDR3 has 15 amino acids. Germline V gene lookup returns CDR1 SGHTA and CDR2 FQGNSA. V was clipped by 1 base and J by 10 bases; unmatched bases: 6. The CDR3: CASSLGTGRQSPLHF. The CDR3, as DNA: TGTGCCAGCAGCTTAGGGACAGGGAGGCAATCACCCCTCCACTTT.

The V gene is TRBV7-2, the J gene TRBJ2-2, with D maybe TRBD1 (6 bases). V was cut by 2 bases and J by 5 bases, with 9 bases left in between. From germline, CDR1 is SGHTA and CDR2 FQGNSA. The CDR3 consists of 14 residues. The CDR3 coding sequence is TGTGCCAGCAGCTTAAGAGGGGGAACCGGGGAGCTGTTTTTT. Its translation is CASSLRGGTGELFF.